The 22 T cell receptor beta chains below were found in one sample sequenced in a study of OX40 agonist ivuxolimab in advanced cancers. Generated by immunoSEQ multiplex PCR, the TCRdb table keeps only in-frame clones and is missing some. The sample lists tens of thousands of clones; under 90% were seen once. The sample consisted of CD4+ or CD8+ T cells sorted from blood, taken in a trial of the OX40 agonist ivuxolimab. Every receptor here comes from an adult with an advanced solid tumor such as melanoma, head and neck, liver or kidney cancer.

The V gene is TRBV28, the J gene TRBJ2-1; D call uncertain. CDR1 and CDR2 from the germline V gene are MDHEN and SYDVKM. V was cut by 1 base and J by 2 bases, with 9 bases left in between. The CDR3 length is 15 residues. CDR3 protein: CASSLLFRTYNEQFF. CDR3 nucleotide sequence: TGTGCCAGCAGTTTATTATTCCGGACCTACAATGAGCAGTTCTTC.

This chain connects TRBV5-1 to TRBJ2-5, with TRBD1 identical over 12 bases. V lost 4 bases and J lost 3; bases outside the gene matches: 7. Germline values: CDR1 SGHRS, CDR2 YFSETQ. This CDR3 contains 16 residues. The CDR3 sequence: CASSRGQGAVEETQYF. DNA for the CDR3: TGCGCCAGCAGCCGGGGACAGGGGGCTGTGGAAGAGACCCAGTACTTC.

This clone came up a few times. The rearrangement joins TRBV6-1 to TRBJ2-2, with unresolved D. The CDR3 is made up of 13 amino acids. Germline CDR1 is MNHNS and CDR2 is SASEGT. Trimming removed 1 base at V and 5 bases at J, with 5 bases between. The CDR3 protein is CASSEGRTGELFF. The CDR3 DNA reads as TGTGCCAGCAGTGAAGGGAGAACCGGGGAGCTGTTTTTT.

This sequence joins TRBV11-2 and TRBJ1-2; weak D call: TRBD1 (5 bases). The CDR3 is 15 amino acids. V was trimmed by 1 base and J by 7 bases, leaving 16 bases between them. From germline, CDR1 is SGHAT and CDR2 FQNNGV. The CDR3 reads CASSLAGRGYTGYTF. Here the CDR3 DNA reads TGTGCCAGCAGCTTAGCAGGGCGCGGGTATACTGGCTACACCTTC.

Here the CDR3 reads CASSEETQRRAFF. CDR3 sequence (DNA): TGCGCCAGCAGTGAGGAGACCCAGAGAAGGGCTTTCTTT. The chain combines TRBV10-2 with TRBJ1-1; no clear D gene. Per the germline V gene, CDR1 is WSHSY and CDR2 is SAAADI. This CDR3 is built from 13 residues. Trimming cost V 2 bases and J 11 bases, with 15 bases left between them.

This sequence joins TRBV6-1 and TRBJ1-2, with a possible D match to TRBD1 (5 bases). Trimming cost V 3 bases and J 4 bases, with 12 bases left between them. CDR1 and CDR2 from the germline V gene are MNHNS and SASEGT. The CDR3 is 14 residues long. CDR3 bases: TGTGCCAGCAGTGAGGGGCGGATCAGCTATGGCTACACCTTC. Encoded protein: CASSEGRISYGYTF.

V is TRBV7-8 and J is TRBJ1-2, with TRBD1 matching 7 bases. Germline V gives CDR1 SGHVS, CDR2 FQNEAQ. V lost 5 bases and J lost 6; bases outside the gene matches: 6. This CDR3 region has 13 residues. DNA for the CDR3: TGTGCCAGCAGCGTCCAACAGGGGAATGGCTACACCTTC. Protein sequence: CASSVQQGNGYTF.

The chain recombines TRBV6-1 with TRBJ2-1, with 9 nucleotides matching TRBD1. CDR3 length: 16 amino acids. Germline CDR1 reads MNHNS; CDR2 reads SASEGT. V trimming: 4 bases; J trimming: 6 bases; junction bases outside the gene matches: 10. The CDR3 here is CASSVPGQGAVNEQFF. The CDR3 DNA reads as TGTGCCAGCAGTGTCCCGGGACAGGGTGCCGTCAATGAGCAGTTCTTC.

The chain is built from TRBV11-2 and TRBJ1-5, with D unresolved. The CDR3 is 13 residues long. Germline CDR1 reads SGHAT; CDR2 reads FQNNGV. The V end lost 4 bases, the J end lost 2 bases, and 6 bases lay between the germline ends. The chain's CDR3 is CASSYGGNQPQHF. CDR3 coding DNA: TGTGCCAGCAGCTACGGGGGCAATCAGCCCCAGCATTTT.

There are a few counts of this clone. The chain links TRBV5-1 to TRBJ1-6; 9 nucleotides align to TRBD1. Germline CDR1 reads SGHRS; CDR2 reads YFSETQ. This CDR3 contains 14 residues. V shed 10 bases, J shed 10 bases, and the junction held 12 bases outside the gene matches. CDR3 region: CACNAGQGNSPLHF. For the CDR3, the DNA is TGCGCCTGTAATGCGGGACAGGGTAACTCACCCCTCCACTTT.

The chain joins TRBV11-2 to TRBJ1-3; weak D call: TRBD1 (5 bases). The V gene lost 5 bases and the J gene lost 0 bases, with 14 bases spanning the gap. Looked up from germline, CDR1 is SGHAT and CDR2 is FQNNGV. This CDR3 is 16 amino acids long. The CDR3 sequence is CASSRSTGTSGNTIYF. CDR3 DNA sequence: TGTGCCAGCAGCAGAAGTACAGGCACCTCTGGAAACACCATATATTTT.

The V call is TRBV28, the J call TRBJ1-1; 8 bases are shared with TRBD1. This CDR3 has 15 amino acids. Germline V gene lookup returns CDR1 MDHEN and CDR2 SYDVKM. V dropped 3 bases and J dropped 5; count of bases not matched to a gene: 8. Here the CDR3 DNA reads TGTGCCAGCAGTTTGGGGACAGGCGGGGTGACTGAAGCTTTCTTT. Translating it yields CASSLGTGGVTEAFF.

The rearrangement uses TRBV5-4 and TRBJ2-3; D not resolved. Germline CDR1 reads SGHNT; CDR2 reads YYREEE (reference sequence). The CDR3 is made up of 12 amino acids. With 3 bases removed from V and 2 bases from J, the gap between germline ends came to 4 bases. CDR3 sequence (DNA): TGTGCCAGCAGCTGGGACACAGATACGCAGTATTTT. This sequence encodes CASSWDTDTQYF.

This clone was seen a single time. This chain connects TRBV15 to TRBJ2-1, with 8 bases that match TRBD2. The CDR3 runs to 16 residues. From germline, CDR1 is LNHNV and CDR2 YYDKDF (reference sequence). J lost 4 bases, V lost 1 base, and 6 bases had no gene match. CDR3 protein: CATSRGVQRGYNEQFF. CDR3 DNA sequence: TGTGCCACCAGCAGAGGGGTCCAGCGGGGGTACAATGAGCAGTTCTTC.

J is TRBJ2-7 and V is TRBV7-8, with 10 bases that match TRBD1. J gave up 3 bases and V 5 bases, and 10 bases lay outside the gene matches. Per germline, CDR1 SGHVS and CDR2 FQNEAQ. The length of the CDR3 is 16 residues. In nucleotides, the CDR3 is TGTGCCAGCAGCCTACGGATAGGGACAGGGGTCTACGAGCAGTACTTC. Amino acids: CASSLRIGTGVYEQYF.

The CDR3 region is CASSQPGTTTYEQYF. The CDR3 DNA reads TGCGCCAGCAGCCAACCCGGGACTACCACCTACGAGCAGTACTTC. This chain uses TRBV4-1 with TRBJ2-7, with 7 nucleotides matching TRBD2. The germline V gene has CDR1 MGHRA and CDR2 YSYEKL. This CDR3 comprises 15 residues. V shed 2 bases and J 2 bases; nucleotides not matched to a gene: 6.

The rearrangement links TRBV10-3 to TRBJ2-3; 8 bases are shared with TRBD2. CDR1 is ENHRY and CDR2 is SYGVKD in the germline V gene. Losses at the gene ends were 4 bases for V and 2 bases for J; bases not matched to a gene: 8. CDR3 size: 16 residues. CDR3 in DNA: TGTGCCATCAGTGCCGGCCCTAGCGGGCCCACAGATACGCAGTATTTT. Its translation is CAISAGPSGPTDTQYF.

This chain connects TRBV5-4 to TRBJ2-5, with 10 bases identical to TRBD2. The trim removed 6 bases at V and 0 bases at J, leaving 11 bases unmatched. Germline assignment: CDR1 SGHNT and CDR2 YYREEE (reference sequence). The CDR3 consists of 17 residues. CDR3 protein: CASTQGIAGGHQETQYF. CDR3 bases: TGTGCCAGCACCCAGGGGATAGCGGGGGGCCACCAAGAGACCCAGTACTTC.

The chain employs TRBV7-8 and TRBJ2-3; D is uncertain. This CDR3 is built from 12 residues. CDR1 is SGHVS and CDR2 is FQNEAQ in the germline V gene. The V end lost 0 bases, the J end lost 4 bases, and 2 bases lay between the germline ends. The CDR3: CASSLAADTQYF. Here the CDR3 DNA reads TGTGCCAGCAGCTTAGCCGCAGATACGCAGTATTTT. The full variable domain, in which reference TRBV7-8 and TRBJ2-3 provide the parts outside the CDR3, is GAGVSQSPRYKVAKRGQDVALRCDPISGHVSLFWYQQALGQGPEFLTYFQNEAQLDKSGLPSDRFFAERPEGSVSTLKIQRTQQEDSAVYLCASSLAADTQYFGPGTRLTVL.

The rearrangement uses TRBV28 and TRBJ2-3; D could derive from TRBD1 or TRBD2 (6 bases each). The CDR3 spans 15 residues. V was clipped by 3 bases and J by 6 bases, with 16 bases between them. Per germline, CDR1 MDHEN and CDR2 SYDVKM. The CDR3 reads CASSFEGGLIDTQYF. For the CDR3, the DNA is TGTGCCAGCAGTTTTGAGGGGGGACTTATCGATACGCAGTATTTT.

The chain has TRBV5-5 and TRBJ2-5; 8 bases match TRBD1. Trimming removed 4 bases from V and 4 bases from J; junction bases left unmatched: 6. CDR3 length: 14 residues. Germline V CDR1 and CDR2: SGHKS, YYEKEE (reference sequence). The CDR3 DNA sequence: TGTGCCAGCAGCGCCCGGACAGGGATAGAGACCCAGTACTTC. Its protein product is CASSARTGIETQYF.

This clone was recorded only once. The CDR3 region has the DNA TGTGCCAGCAGCGGCCAGCCGGGACTCGGGAGCAGCGCAGATACGCAGTATTTT. The encoded protein is CASSGQPGLGSSADTQYF. The chain carries TRBV7-3 and TRBJ2-3; D may be TRBD2 (6 bases). The CDR3 extends over 18 amino acids. Germline V lookup: CDR1 SGHTA, CDR2 FQGTGA. V was clipped by 5 bases and J by 4 bases, with 25 bases between them.